These 21 T cell receptor beta chains originate from one sample sequenced in a study of blood T cell repertoires in COVID-19. Clones were read by immunoSEQ multiplex PCR, and TCRdb kept only the in-frame ones, dropping some. The table records 150,000 to 200,000 clones, 80% to 85% of them present only once. What was sequenced was peripheral blood. These receptor sequences come from a woman aged 55-75 years with acute or convalescent COVID-19.

As regards this clone: At the DNA level, this CDR3 is encoded by other sequences in the same sample as well. The V gene is TRBV9, the J gene TRBJ1-2, with 8 nucleotides matching TRBD1. Germline CDR1 is SGDLS and CDR2 is YYNGEE. The CDR3 contains 15 residues. V lost 0 bases and J lost 4; bases outside the gene matches: 5. CDR3 DNA sequence: TGTGCCAGCAGCGTAGCCAGGGGGCTAGGCTATGGCTACACCTTC. Translated, it gives CASSVARGLGYGYTF. Full variable domain (rest looked up from reference TRBV9 and TRBJ1-2): DSGVTQTPKHLITATGQRVTLRCSPRSGDLSVYWYQQSLDQGLQFLIQYYNGEERAKGNILERFSAQQFPDLHSELNLSSLELGDSALYFCASSVARGLGYGYTFGSGTRLTVV.

A few counts support this clone. V gene TRBV5-1 combines with J gene TRBJ2-3; 8 bases are shared with TRBD1. The CDR3 contains 16 residues. From germline, CDR1 is SGHRS and CDR2 YFSETQ. Trimming removed 0 bases from V and 1 base from J; junction bases left unmatched: 4. This chain's CDR3 is CASSLALGQGTDTQYF. The CDR3 bases are TGCGCCAGCAGCTTGGCCTTGGGACAGGGCACAGATACGCAGTATTTT.

V usage is TRBV7-2 and J usage is TRBJ2-2; unclear D gene. Per germline, CDR1 SGHTA and CDR2 FQGNSA. The length of the CDR3 is 15 residues. Trimming stripped 5 bases from V and 1 base from J, with 11 bases between. The CDR3 spells CASSPRSRNTGELFF. For the CDR3, the DNA is TGTGCCAGCAGCCCGCGATCGAGGAACACCGGGGAGCTGTTTTTT.

The rearrangement joins TRBV18 to TRBJ2-7; 13 nucleotides agree with TRBD2. The CDR3 extends over 16 amino acids. Germline assignment: CDR1 KGHSH and CDR2 LQKENI. With 3 bases clipped from V and 1 base from J, the junction kept 3 bases outside the gene matches. CDR3 coding DNA: TGTGCCAGCTCACCTAGACTAGCGGGGGGTTCCTACGAGCAGTACTTC. Translating gives CASSPRLAGGSYEQYF.

The chain employs TRBV7-2 and TRBJ2-5, with 7 bases fitting TRBD1. After removal of 5 bases from V and 2 bases from J, the junction contained 5 bases not matched to a gene. Germline loops: CDR1 SGHTA, CDR2 FQGNSA. The CDR3 is made up of 14 amino acids. The CDR3 DNA sequence: TGTGCCAGCAGCCCGCTGGACAGGCAAGAGACCCAGTACTTC. Its protein is CASSPLDRQETQYF. Filled out from reference TRBV7-2 and TRBJ2-5, the complete variable domain reads GAGVSQSPSNKVTEKGKDVELRCDPISGHTALYWYRQSLGQGLEFLIYFQGNSAPDKSGLPSDRFSAERTGGSVSTLTIQRTQQEDSAVYLCASSPLDRQETQYFGPGTRLLVL.

This sequence joins TRBV6-6 and TRBJ1-1; tentative D call: TRBD1 (6 bases). V lost 4 bases, J lost 3 bases, and 15 bases lay in between. Per the germline V gene, CDR1 is MNHNY and CDR2 is SVGAGI (reference sequence). The CDR3 spans 15 residues. CDR3 amino acids: CASSSVGRGHTEAFF. The CDR3 DNA reads as TGTGCCAGCAGTTCAGTCGGCAGGGGACACACTGAAGCTTTCTTT.

This clone was seen a handful of times. V is TRBV6-6 and J is TRBJ2-2; 11 bases match TRBD2. The ends lost 5 bases at V and 2 bases at J; junction bases unmatched: 10. The CDR3 sequence is 18 residues long. CDR1 and CDR2 (germline): MNHNY, SVGAGI (reference sequence). CDR3 in amino acids: CASSPASGGPLNTGELFF. DNA of the CDR3: TGTGCCAGCAGTCCCGCTAGCGGGGGGCCCTTAAACACCGGGGAGCTGTTTTTT.

CDR3 residues: CASSKGQATNEKLFF. The CDR3 nucleotides read TGTGCCAGTAGTAAGGGACAGGCAACTAATGAAAAACTGTTTTTT. This chain joins TRBV19 and TRBJ1-4; the match to TRBD1 covers 8 bases. The germline V gene encodes CDR1 LNHDA and CDR2 SQIVND (reference sequence). The CDR3 has 15 amino acids. The trim removed 4 bases at V and 0 bases at J, leaving 1 base unmatched.

V and J are TRBV5-8 and TRBJ1-2; TRBD1 agrees at 7 bases. Germline-derived CDR1 and CDR2 are SGHTS and YDEGEE. The CDR3 consists of 14 residues. V lost 1 base, J lost 8 bases, and 8 bases stayed unmatched. In DNA, the CDR3 is TGTGCCAGCAGCTTGACCCGACAGGGTTTCGGCTACACCTTC. Translation gives CASSLTRQGFGYTF.

In nucleotides, the CDR3 is TGTGCCAGCACCTCTCCCTCTACAGGGGACTATGGCTACACCTTC. Amino acid sequence: CASTSPSTGDYGYTF. This chain links TRBV3-1 (or the pseudogene TRBV3-2) with TRBJ1-2, with TRBD1 identical over 7 bases. CDR1 is LGHDT and CDR2 is YNNKEL in the germline V gene (reference sequence). CDR3 length: 15 residues. V dropped 7 bases and J dropped 3; count of bases not matched to a gene: 11.

V gene TRBV19 combines with J gene TRBJ1-2, with D unclear. Germline CDR1 is LNHDA and CDR2 is SQIVND (reference sequence). V was shortened by 3 bases and J by 5 bases, with 13 bases between the two germline ends. This CDR3 is 14 amino acids long. The CDR3 loop reads CASSIGSTSYGYTF. DNA for the CDR3: TGTGCCAGTAGTATCGGGTCTACTTCATATGGCTACACCTTC. Variable domain in full (rest from reference TRBV19 and TRBJ1-2): DGGITQSPKYLFRKEGQNVTLSCEQNLNHDAMYWYRQDPGQGLRLIYYSQIVNDFQKGDIAEGYSVSREKKESFPLTVTSAQKNPTAFYLCASSIGSTSYGYTFGSGTRLTVV.

The rearrangement links TRBV11-3 to TRBJ1-6, with 8 bases matching TRBD1. The CDR3 consists of 15 residues. Germline V CDR1 and CDR2: SGHNT, YENEEA. Unmatched junction bases numbered 4, after V lost 5 bases and J lost 4 bases. In DNA form, the CDR3 reads TGTGCCAGCAGCCAAGGGACAGGTTATAATTCACCCCTCCACTTT. Its protein product is CASSQGTGYNSPLHF.

In this sample, this clone turned up a few times. The V gene is TRBV19, the J gene TRBJ1-5; D perhaps matches TRBD1 (6 bases). Between the trimmed V and J ends, which lost 6 bases and 0 bases, there was a span of 9 bases. Germline V CDR1 and CDR2: LNHDA, SQIVND (reference sequence). The CDR3 sequence is 14 residues long. This chain's CDR3 is CASRTGYSNQPQHF. The DNA for the CDR3 is TGTGCCAGTAGGACAGGATATAGCAATCAGCCCCAGCATTTT.

This sequence joins TRBV7-2 and TRBJ1-1; 8 bases are shared with TRBD1. The length of the CDR3 is 15 residues. The germline V gene has CDR1 SGHTA and CDR2 FQGNSA. V gave up 4 bases and J gave up 1 base; unmatched junction bases: 5. The CDR3 sequence is CASSWRTGQNTEAFF. CDR3 nucleotides: TGTGCCAGCAGCTGGCGGACAGGGCAGAACACTGAAGCTTTCTTT.

The chain uses TRBV24-1 and TRBJ1-1; TRBD1 matches at 9 bases. Losses at the gene ends were 1 base for V and 7 bases for J; bases not matched to a gene: 6. CDR1 and CDR2 (germline): KGHDR, SFDVKD. This CDR3 comprises 15 residues. The CDR3 reads CATSDLQGAPSEAFF. CDR3 DNA: TGTGCCACCAGTGATTTACAGGGGGCCCCTAGTGAAGCTTTCTTT.

V and J are TRBV5-6 and TRBJ1-6; the D is unclear. V was pared by 2 bases and J by 7 bases, with 16 bases between. CDR1 is SGHDT and CDR2 is YYEEEE in the germline V gene. The CDR3 has 16 residues. The CDR3 spells CASSFSGAYLNSPLHF. The CDR3 DNA follows: TGTGCCAGCAGCTTCTCGGGAGCCTATCTAAATTCACCCCTCCACTTT. The variable domain in full, with the rest retrieved from reference TRBV5-6 and TRBJ1-6, is DAGVTQSPTHLIKTRGQQVTLRCSPKSGHDTVSWYQQALGQGPQFIFQYYEEEERQRGNFPDRFSGHQFPNYSSELNVNALLLGDSALYLCASSFSGAYLNSPLHFGNGTRLTVT.

This sequence joins TRBV4-1 and TRBJ2-4; 7 nucleotides agree with TRBD2. The CDR3 is 16 residues long. Trimming at V came to 0 bases and at J to 5 bases, leaving 7 bases not matched to a gene. Germline-derived CDR1 and CDR2 are MGHRA and YSYEKL. CDR3 amino acids: CASSQDRQAGENIQYF. The CDR3 DNA follows: TGCGCCAGCAGCCAAGATCGGCAGGCGGGGGAAAACATTCAGTACTTC.

CDR3 sequence: CASSQVTGTNEKLFF. For the CDR3, the DNA is TGTGCCAGCAGCCAAGTGACGGGAACTAATGAAAAACTGTTTTTT. V usage is TRBV3-1 (or the pseudogene TRBV3-2) and J usage is TRBJ1-4; D ambiguous. Trimming pared 1 base from V and 1 base from J, leaving 7 bases between. The CDR3 is 15 residues long. Germline assignment: CDR1 LGHDT and CDR2 YNNKEL (reference sequence).

The chain couples TRBV7-9 to TRBJ2-5; TRBD1 aligns across 9 bases. Unmatched junction bases numbered 7, after V lost 5 bases and J lost 3 bases. The CDR3 contains 15 residues. Germline V gene data show CDR1 as SEHNR and CDR2 as FQNEAQ (reference sequence). The CDR3 sequence is CASSPRGTGKETQYF. CDR3 nucleotide sequence: TGTGCCAGCAGCCCACGGGGGACAGGGAAAGAGACCCAGTACTTC.

This rearrangement joins TRBV18 to TRBJ2-3; the D gene is possibly TRBD1 (6 bases). Germline loops: CDR1 KGHSH, CDR2 LQKENI. V was clipped by 3 bases and J by 6 bases, with 7 bases between them. The CDR3 contains 12 residues. CDR3: CASSPDRDTQYF. Here the CDR3 DNA reads TGTGCCAGCTCACCTGACAGGGATACGCAGTATTTT.

The chain employs TRBV5-1 and TRBJ1-3; D unresolved. Per the germline V gene, CDR1 is SGHRS and CDR2 is YFSETQ. The V end was cut by 1 base, the J end by 4 bases, with 6 bases between. The length of the CDR3 is 13 residues. The CDR3, as DNA: TGCGCCAGCAGCTTGACGGAGGGAAACACCATATATTTT. Protein: CASSLTEGNTIYF.